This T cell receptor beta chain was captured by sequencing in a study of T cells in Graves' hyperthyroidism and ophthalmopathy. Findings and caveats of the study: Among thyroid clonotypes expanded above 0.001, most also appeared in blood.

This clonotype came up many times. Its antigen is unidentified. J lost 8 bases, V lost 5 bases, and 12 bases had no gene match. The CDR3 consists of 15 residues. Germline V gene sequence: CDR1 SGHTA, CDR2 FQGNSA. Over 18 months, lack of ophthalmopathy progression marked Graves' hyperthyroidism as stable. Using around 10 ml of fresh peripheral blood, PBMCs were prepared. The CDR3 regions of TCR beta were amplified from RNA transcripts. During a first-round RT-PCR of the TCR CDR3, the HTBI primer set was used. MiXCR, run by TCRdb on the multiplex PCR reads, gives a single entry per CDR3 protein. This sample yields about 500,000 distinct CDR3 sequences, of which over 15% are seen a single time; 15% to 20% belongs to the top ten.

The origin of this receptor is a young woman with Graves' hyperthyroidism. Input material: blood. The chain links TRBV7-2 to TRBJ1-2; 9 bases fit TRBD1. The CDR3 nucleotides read TGTGCCAGCAGCCCCTGGACAGGGGATGTAGAAGGCTACACCTTC. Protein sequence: CASSPWTGDVEGYTF.